This T cell receptor (beta chain) originates from a study of T cells in women clearing cervical HPV infection. Of note for this clone: The sequenced fragment ends 3 residues before the CDR3 boundary, so the rest is inferred from the germline J gene.

Only in-frame clones appear in the TCRdb table, and some are missing; sequencing was by immunoSEQ multiplex PCR. The data include 20,000 to 25,000 clones; the top ten clones carry approximately 6%. V shed 4 bases and J 3 bases; nucleotides not matched to a gene: 3. Germline CDR1 is SGHTA and CDR2 is FQGNSA. The CDR3 runs to 14 residues. The rearrangement links TRBV7-2 to TRBJ2-5, with 9 bases identical to TRBD1. Material for sequencing was blood buffy coat. The sequence came from a woman aged 18 to 75 with a cervical HPV16 infection that either progressed to CIN3+ or cleared (not recorded which). Incomplete CDR3 DNA: TGTGCCAGCAGCTCGACAGGGGGGGAAGAGACC. It translates to CASSSTGGEET. The whole CDR3 sequence is CASSSTGGEETQYF. The whole variable domain, filled in from reference TRBV7-2 and TRBJ2-5, reads GAGVSQSPSNKVTEKGKDVELRCDPISGHTALYWYRQSLGQGLEFLIYFQGNSAPDKSGLPSDRFSAERTGGSVSTLTIQRTQQEDSAVYLCASSSTGGEETQYFGPGTRLLVL.